The rows below give T cell receptor beta chains drawn from one sample of a study of shared clonotypes between healthy human individuals. Measured with immunoSEQ multiplex PCR; TCRdb has only the in-frame clones, and not every one. The sample lists 1.4 million or so clones, approximately 98.5% seen once, with 0.36% in the top ten. The specimen sequenced was naive CD4+ T cells sorted from blood. The origin of the receptors is a man in his thirties or forties in good health. Each CDR3 is given without its conserved first and last residue.

v_call,j_call,cdr3_aa
TRBV7-2,TRBJ2-1,ASSFKGGASVYNEQF
TRBV7-9,TRBJ2-1,ASSWGSEQF
TRBV28,TRBJ2-5,ASSPMTGVETQY
TRBV20-1,TRBJ1-2,SASRQGGYT
TRBV6-5,TRBJ1-2,ASRETGNYGYT
TRBV4-1,TRBJ2-5,ASSQRHQGAGLY
TRBV10-1,TRBJ2-5,ASSESLAGEETQY
TRBV27,TRBJ2-7,ASSSTGTGVYEQY
TRBV11-2,TRBJ2-2,ASSLVDTGELF
TRBV18,TRBJ2-3,ASSPRSPDTQY
TRBV5-1,TRBJ2-1,ASRTSGGSYNEQF
TRBV4-1,TRBJ1-1,ASSQLAGITEAF
TRBV5-8,TRBJ2-2,ASSLVRTGELF
TRBV5-1,TRBJ2-2,AGRLAVNTGELF
TRBV10-3,TRBJ2-2,AISEVSGELF
TRBV19,TRBJ2-2,ASRVPRDRELF
TRBV11-2,TRBJ2-7,ASSLSGQGVYEQY
TRBV15,TRBJ1-5,ATSRDRAQEPQH
TRBV6-6,TRBJ1-1,ASSYSRNTEAF
TRBV2,TRBJ2-7,ASTGTGASYEQY
TRBV9,TRBJ1-3,ASSVDLSTIY
TRBV5-6,TRBJ1-1,ASSLEFGYWTGNNTEAF
TRBV18,TRBJ1-4,ASSGDANEKLF
TRBV9,TRBJ2-1,ASSVDDRVVQF
TRBV10-1,TRBJ2-5,ASSELAGIQETQY
TRBV18,TRBJ1-1,ASSPYPDRGDTEAF
TRBV4-1,TRBJ2-2,ASRTFWTGTGELF
TRBV20-1,TRBJ2-7,SAPKSYEQY
TRBV5-4,TRBJ2-1,ASSLGGLAGANEQF
TRBV4-1,TRBJ1-1,ASSEGLWNTEAF
TRBV6-1,TRBJ1-5,ASSGIHDNQPQH
TRBV5-1,TRBJ2-6,ASSWLSSPGANVLT
TRBV6-1,TRBJ1-2,ASSPDIRNYGYT
TRBV5-4,TRBJ2-3,ASSSRTGGSTDTQY
TRBV5-1,TRBJ1-5,ASSSGQGPDQPQH
TRBV5-1,TRBJ2-7,ASSPGQGRGYEQY
TRBV5-1,TRBJ2-1,ASSPGLAGGVNNEQF
TRBV5-1,TRBJ1-1,ASTTDGGGGEAF